These 21 T cell receptor beta chains were all obtained from the same sample, sequenced in a study of T cell responses to AZD1222 COVID-19 vaccine. The protocol was immunoSEQ multiplex PCR, while the TCRdb copy is restricted to in-frame clones and leaves out a portion. Of about 67,000 clones listed, about 85% are singletons. Sample: peripheral blood, taken on day 0 of AZD1222 vaccination. The receptor set was obtained from an adult in good health.

This chain joins TRBV3-1 (or the pseudogene TRBV3-2) and TRBJ1-4, with D perhaps matching TRBD1 (6 bases). V gave up 5 bases and J gave up 13 bases, with 11 bases separating them. From germline, CDR1 is LGHDT and CDR2 YNNKEL (reference sequence). This CDR3 is 11 amino acids long. The CDR3 DNA sequence: TGTGCCAGCAGCTCGACAGGCCTACTGTTTTTT. This encodes CASSSTGLLFF.

A word on this clone: Within the sample, other DNA sequences also encode this same CDR3. The chain joins TRBV10-3 to TRBJ1-1; weak D call: TRBD1 (6 bases). Trimming took off 3 bases at V and 8 bases at J, with 7 bases between the two ends. Per germline, CDR1 ENHRY and CDR2 SYGVKD. This CDR3 comprises 11 residues. In DNA form, the CDR3 reads TGTGCCATCAGTGAAGGGACAGAAGCTTTCTTT. This translates into CAISEGTEAFF.

This clone appeared once. The chain has TRBV4-3 and TRBJ1-2; 8 positions agree with TRBD1. CDR1 and CDR2 (germline): LGHNA, YSLEER. Losses at the gene ends were 4 bases for V and 7 bases for J; bases not matched to a gene: 17. The CDR3 covers 17 residues. CDR3 region: CASSPDGEQGAPGGYTF. In DNA, the CDR3 is TGCGCCAGCAGCCCTGATGGGGAGCAGGGGGCACCGGGTGGCTACACCTTC.

J is TRBJ2-7 and V is TRBV18, with D possibly matching TRBD2 (5 bases). The V and J ends lost 6 bases and 5 bases respectively, with 8 bases between them. The CDR3 runs 11 residues. The germline V gene encodes CDR1 KGHSH and CDR2 LQKENI. CDR3 sequence (DNA): TGTGCCAGCTCCCCCGGGGACGAGCAGTACTTC. This translates into CASSPGDEQYF.

The V and J genes are TRBV7-3 and TRBJ1-1; D remains ambiguous. Germline-derived CDR1 and CDR2 are SGHTA and FQGTGA. The CDR3 extends over 13 amino acids. The ends were cut back, 2 bases at V and 0 bases at J, with 4 bases in the middle. The CDR3 region has the DNA TGTGCCAGCAGCTTATTCATGAACACTGAAGCTTTCTTT. Translated: CASSLFMNTEAFF.

The gene calls are TRBV4-1 and TRBJ2-3; D remains ambiguous. Germline CDR1 reads MGHRA; CDR2 reads YSYEKL. Trimming cost V 0 bases and J 8 bases, with 15 bases left between them. The CDR3 length is 15 residues. The CDR3 DNA follows: TGCGCCAGCAGCCAAGAGATCTCCCCAGGCGGTACGCAGTATTTT. Its protein product is CASSQEISPGGTQYF.

This clone was observed a handful of times. The gene calls are TRBV15 and TRBJ2-2; 7 nucleotides agree with TRBD2. Looked up from germline, CDR1 is LNHNV and CDR2 is YYDKDF (reference sequence). CDR3 size: 17 residues. The junction had 9 bases not matched to a gene; V was cut back by 3 bases and J by 2 bases. This chain's CDR3 is CATSRWAAGVNTGELFF. The CDR3 bases are TGTGCCACCAGCAGGTGGGCTGCGGGGGTTAACACCGGGGAGCTGTTTTTT. Full variable domain (missing parts from reference TRBV15 and TRBJ2-2): DAMVIQNPRYQVTQFGKPVTLSCSQTLNHNVMYWYQQKSSQAPKLLFHYYDKDFNNEADTPDNFQSRRPNTSFCFLDIRSPGLGDTAMYLCATSRWAAGVNTGELFFGEGSRLTVL.

In its sample, this clone was seen once. The same CDR3 also results from other DNA sequences found in this sample. The chain recombines TRBV10-3 with TRBJ2-3; TRBD1 matches 10 bases. The CDR3 runs to 14 residues. CDR1 and CDR2 from the germline V gene are ENHRY and SYGVKD. Trimming removed 6 bases from V and 3 bases from J; junction bases left unmatched: 3. CDR3 residues: CAISRTGGTDTQYF. The CDR3 nucleotides are TGTGCCATCAGCAGGACAGGGGGAACAGATACGCAGTATTTT.

The J gene is TRBJ2-1, the V gene TRBV15; TRBD1 matches at 7 bases. Per germline, CDR1 LNHNV and CDR2 YYDKDF (reference sequence). With 5 bases clipped from V and 4 bases from J, the junction kept 5 bases outside the gene matches. The CDR3 is made up of 14 amino acids. This CDR3 reads CATSDRDRYNEQFF. In DNA, the CDR3 is TGTGCCACCAGCGACCGGGACAGATACAATGAGCAGTTCTTC.

V usage is TRBV2 and J usage is TRBJ1-4, with D hard to call. Germline V gives CDR1 SNHLY, CDR2 FYNNEI. Trimming cost V 7 bases and J 4 bases, with 16 bases left between them. The length of the CDR3 is 15 residues. CDR3 protein: CASTFAGRDNEKLFF. In DNA, the CDR3 is TGTGCCAGCACCTTCGCTGGGCGCGATAATGAAAAACTGTTTTTT. Full variable domain (remainder filled in from reference TRBV2 and TRBJ1-4): EPEVTQTPSHQVTQMGQEVILRCVPISNHLYFYWYRQILGQKVEFLVSFYNNEISEKSEIFDDQFSVERPDGSNFTLKIRSTKLEDSAMYFCASTFAGRDNEKLFFGSGTQLSVL.

V usage is TRBV7-9 and J usage is TRBJ1-1; the D gene is possibly TRBD1 (5 bases). Trimming stripped 4 bases from V and 6 bases from J, with 15 bases between. The length of the CDR3 is 14 residues. Germline V gene lookup returns CDR1 SEHNR and CDR2 FQNEAQ (reference sequence). CDR3 sequence: CASSSNQGMAEAFF. CDR3 nucleotides: TGTGCCAGCAGCTCGAATCAGGGTATGGCTGAAGCTTTCTTT.

This clone has only a few counts. The chain couples TRBV5-1 to TRBJ2-3, with 10 bases aligning to TRBD2. Germline CDR1 is SGHRS and CDR2 is YFSETQ. V was pared by 6 bases and J by 1 base, with 8 bases of the junction left unmatched. The CDR3 covers 16 residues. The CDR3 nucleotides read TGCGCCAGCACGGCTAGCGGGGGTATTCGCACAGATACGCAGTATTTT. Amino acid sequence: CASTASGGIRTDTQYF.

This chain joins TRBV3-1 (or the pseudogene TRBV3-2) and TRBJ1-1; D gene ambiguous. The germline CDR1 and CDR2 sequences are LGHDT and YNNKEL (reference sequence). Trimming pared 0 bases from V and 1 base from J, leaving 9 bases between. There are 15 residues in the CDR3. CDR3 nucleotides: TGTGCCAGCAGCCAAGATCGGTCAGGGAACACTGAAGCTTTCTTT. Translation: CASSQDRSGNTEAFF.

V usage is TRBV29-1 and J usage is TRBJ2-3; 12 bases are a match to TRBD2. The ends lost 1 base at V and 4 bases at J; junction bases unmatched: 9. The CDR3 contains 17 residues. Looked up from germline, CDR1 is SQVTM and CDR2 is ANQGSEA. The CDR3 sequence: CSVEGTSGTPRSDTQYF. Written as DNA, the CDR3 is TGCAGCGTTGAAGGGACTAGCGGGACGCCGCGCTCAGATACGCAGTATTTT.

This clone has only one observation. The chain couples TRBV19 to TRBJ1-3; the match to TRBD1 covers 7 bases. This CDR3 region has 15 residues. The germline CDR1 and CDR2 sequences are LNHDA and SQIVND (reference sequence). J was trimmed by 0 bases and V by 7 bases; bases with no gene match: 6. The CDR3 bases are TGTGCCAGTATCGCGGACAGGCTCTCTGGAAACACCATATATTTT. It codes for CASIADRLSGNTIYF.

The chain uses TRBV27 and TRBJ2-7, with D maybe TRBD1 (6 bases). The CDR3 length is 17 residues. Looked up from germline, CDR1 is MNHEY and CDR2 is SMNVEV (reference sequence). V lost 3 bases and J lost 4, with 22 bases in between. CDR3 nucleotide sequence: TGTGCCAGCAGTTTCTCCGCCGTGACAGGAGGATTATACGAGCAGTACTTC. Translated: CASSFSAVTGGLYEQYF.

This chain connects TRBV15 to TRBJ1-1; no definite D call. The ends were cut back, 2 bases at V and 6 bases at J, with 7 bases in the middle. Germline lookup yields CDR1 LNHNV and CDR2 YYDKDF (reference sequence). CDR3 size: 12 residues. The chain's CDR3 is CATSRNTAEAFF. In nucleotides, the CDR3 is TGTGCCACCAGCAGAAATACAGCTGAAGCTTTCTTT. The whole variable domain, remainder taken from reference TRBV15 and TRBJ1-1, is DAMVIQNPRYQVTQFGKPVTLSCSQTLNHNVMYWYQQKSSQAPKLLFHYYDKDFNNEADTPDNFQSRRPNTSFCFLDIRSPGLGDTAMYLCATSRNTAEAFFGQGTRLTVV.

The CDR3 DNA sequence: TGTGCCAGCAGCCGCGGGACTAGGGGGACCGGGGAGCTGTTTTTT. It specifies CASSRGTRGTGELFF. This sequence joins TRBV5-6 and TRBJ2-2, with 8 bases identical to TRBD2. The CDR3 is 15 amino acids. Trimming cost V 4 bases and J 5 bases; bases outside gene matches: 7. Germline CDR1 is SGHDT and CDR2 is YYEEEE. The complete variable domain, with remaining parts taken from reference TRBV5-6 and TRBJ2-2, reads DAGVTQSPTHLIKTRGQQVTLRCSPKSGHDTVSWYQQALGQGPQFIFQYYEEEERQRGNFPDRFSGHQFPNYSSELNVNALLLGDSALYLCASSRGTRGTGELFFGEGSRLTVL.

J is TRBJ2-2 and V is TRBV5-1, with a possible D match to TRBD2 (5 bases). The V gene lost 4 bases and the J gene lost 5 bases, with 9 bases spanning the gap. The CDR3 length is 13 residues. Germline assignment: CDR1 SGHRS and CDR2 YFSETQ. The CDR3 DNA reads TGCGCCAGCAGCGGACTGCAAACCGGGGAGCTGTTTTTT. Its translation is CASSGLQTGELFF.

The genes are TRBV30 and TRBJ1-5, with D unresolved. Germline V lookup: CDR1 GTSNPN, CDR2 SVGIG (reference sequence). The CDR3 covers 14 residues. Between the trimmed V and J ends, which lost 0 bases and 5 bases, there was a span of 11 bases. The CDR3 reads CAWSVRFKDQPQHF. CDR3 sequence (DNA): TGTGCCTGGAGTGTAAGGTTTAAGGATCAGCCCCAGCATTTT. Supplemented by reference TRBV30 and TRBJ1-5, the full variable domain reads SQTIHQWPATLVQPVGSPLSLECTVEGTSNPNLYWYRQAAGRGLQLLFYSVGIGQISSEVPQNLSASRPQDRQFILSSKKLLLSDSGFYLCAWSVRFKDQPQHFGDGTRLSIL.

The chain carries TRBV7-2 and TRBJ2-7; D gene unclear. Germline V gives CDR1 SGHTA, CDR2 FQGNSA. The CDR3 is 11 residues long. The V gene lost 4 bases and the J gene lost 3 bases, with 4 bases spanning the gap. The CDR3 spells CASSSLYEQYF. The CDR3 DNA is TGTGCCAGCAGCTCCCTCTACGAGCAGTACTTC.